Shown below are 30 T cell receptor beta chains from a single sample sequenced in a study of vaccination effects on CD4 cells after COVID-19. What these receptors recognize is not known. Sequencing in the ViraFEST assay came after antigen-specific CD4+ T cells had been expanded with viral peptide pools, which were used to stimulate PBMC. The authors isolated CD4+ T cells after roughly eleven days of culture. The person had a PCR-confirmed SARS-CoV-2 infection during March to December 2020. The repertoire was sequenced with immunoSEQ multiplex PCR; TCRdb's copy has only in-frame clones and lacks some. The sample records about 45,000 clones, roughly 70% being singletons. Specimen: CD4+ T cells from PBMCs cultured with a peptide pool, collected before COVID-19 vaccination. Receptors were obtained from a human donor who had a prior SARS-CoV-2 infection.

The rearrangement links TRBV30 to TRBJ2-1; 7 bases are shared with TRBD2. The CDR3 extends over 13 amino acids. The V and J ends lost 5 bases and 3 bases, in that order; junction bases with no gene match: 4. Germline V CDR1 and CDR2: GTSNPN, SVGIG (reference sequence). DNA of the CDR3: TGTGCCTGGTCGTGGGAGGGCTACAATGAGCAGTTCTTC. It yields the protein CAWSWEGYNEQFF.

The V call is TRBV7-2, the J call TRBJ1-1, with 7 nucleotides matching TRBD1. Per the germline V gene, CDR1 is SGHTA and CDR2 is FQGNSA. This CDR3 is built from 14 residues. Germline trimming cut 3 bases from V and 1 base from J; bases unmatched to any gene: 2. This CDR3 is CASSLRQGNTEAFF. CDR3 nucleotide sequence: TGTGCCAGCAGCTTGAGACAGGGGAACACTGAAGCTTTCTTT.

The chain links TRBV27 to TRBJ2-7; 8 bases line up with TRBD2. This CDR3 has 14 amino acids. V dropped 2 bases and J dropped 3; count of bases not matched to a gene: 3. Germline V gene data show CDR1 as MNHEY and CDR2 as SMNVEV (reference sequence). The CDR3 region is CASSLLAGLYEQYF. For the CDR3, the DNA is TGTGCCAGCAGTTTACTAGCGGGTCTCTACGAGCAGTACTTC.

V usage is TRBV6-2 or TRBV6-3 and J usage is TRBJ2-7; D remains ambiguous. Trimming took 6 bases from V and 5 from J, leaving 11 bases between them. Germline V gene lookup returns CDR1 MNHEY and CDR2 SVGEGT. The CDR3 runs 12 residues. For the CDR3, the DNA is TGTGCCAGCAGCTATCCCGTCCACGAGCAGTACTTC. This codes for CASSYPVHEQYF.

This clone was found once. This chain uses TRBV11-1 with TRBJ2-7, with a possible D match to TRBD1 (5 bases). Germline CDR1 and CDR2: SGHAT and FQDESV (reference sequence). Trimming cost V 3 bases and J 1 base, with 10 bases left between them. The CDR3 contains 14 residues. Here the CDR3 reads CASSFRRGSYEQYF. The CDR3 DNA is TGTGCCAGCAGCTTCCGTAGGGGTTCCTACGAGCAGTACTTC. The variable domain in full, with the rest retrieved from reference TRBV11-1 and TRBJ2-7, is EAEVAQSPRYKITEKSQAVAFWCDPISGHATLYWYRQILGQGPELLVQFQDESVVDDSQLPKDRFSAERLKGVDSTLKIQPAELGDSAMYLCASSFRRGSYEQYFGPGTRLTVT.

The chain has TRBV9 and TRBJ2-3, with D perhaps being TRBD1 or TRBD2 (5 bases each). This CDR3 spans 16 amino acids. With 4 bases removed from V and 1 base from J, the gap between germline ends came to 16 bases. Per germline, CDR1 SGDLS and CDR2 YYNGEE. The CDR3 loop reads CASSRWGMVGTDTQYF. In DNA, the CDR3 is TGTGCCAGCAGCCGATGGGGGATGGTGGGCACAGATACGCAGTATTTT.

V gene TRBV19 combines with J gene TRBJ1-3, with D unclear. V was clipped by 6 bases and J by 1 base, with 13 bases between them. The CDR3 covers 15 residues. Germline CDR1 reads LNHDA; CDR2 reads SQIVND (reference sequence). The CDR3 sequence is CASRPDGSSGNTIYF. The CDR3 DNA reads TGTGCCAGTAGACCGGACGGTTCGTCTGGAAACACCATATATTTT. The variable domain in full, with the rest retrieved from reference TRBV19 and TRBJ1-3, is DGGITQSPKYLFRKEGQNVTLSCEQNLNHDAMYWYRQDPGQGLRLIYYSQIVNDFQKGDIAEGYSVSREKKESFPLTVTSAQKNPTAFYLCASRPDGSSGNTIYFGEGSWLTVV.

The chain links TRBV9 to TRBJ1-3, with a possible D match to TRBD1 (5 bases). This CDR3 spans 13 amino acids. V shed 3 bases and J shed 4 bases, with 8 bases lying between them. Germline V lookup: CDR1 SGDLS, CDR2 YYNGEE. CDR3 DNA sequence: TGTGCCAGCAGCGGCCGGGGCGGAAACACCATATATTTT. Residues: CASSGRGGNTIYF.

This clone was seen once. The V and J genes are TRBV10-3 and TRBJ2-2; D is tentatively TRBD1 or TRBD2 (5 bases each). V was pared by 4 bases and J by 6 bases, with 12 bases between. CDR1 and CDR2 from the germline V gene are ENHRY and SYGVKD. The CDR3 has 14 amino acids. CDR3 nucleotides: TGTGCCATCAGTGGAGACTGGGGACCCGGGGAGCTGTTTTTT. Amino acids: CAISGDWGPGELFF.

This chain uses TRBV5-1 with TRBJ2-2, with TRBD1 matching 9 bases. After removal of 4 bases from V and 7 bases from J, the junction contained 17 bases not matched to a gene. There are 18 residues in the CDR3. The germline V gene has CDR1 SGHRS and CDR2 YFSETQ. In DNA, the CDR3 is TGCGCCAGCAGCCGAGAGCCTGCCGGGACAGGGCAGGACGGGGAGCTGTTTTTT. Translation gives CASSREPAGTGQDGELFF. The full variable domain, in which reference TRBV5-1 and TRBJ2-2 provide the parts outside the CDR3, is KAGVTQTPRYLIKTRGQQVTLSCSPISGHRSVSWYQQTPGQGLQFLFEYFSETQRNKGNFPGRFSGRQFSNSRSEMNVSTLELGDSALYLCASSREPAGTGQDGELFFGEGSRLTVL.

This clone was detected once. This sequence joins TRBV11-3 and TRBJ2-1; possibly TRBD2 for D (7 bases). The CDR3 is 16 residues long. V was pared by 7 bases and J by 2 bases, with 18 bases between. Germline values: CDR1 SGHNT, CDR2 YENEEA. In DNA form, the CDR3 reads TGTGCCAGCACCGTGTCCGGGCGGGGGCCCTACAATGAGCAGTTCTTC. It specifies CASTVSGRGPYNEQFF.

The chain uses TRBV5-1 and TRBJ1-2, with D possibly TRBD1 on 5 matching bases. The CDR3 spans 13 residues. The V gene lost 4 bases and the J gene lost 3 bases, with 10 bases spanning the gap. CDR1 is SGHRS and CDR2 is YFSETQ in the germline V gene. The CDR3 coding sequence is TGCGCCAGCAGCCTCCAGGGAGACTATGGCTACACCTTC. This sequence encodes CASSLQGDYGYTF.

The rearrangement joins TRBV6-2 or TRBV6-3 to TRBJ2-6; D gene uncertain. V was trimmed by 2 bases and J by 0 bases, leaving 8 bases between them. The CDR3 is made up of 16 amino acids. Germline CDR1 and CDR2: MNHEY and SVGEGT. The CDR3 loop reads CASSYPLGSGANVLTF. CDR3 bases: TGTGCCAGCAGTTACCCCCTTGGCTCTGGGGCCAACGTCCTGACTTTC.

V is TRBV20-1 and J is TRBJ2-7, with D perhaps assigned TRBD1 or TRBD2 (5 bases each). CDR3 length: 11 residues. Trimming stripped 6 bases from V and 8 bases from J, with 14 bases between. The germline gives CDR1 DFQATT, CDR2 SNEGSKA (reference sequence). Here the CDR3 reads CSARDRAQQYF. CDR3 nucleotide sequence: TGCAGTGCCAGGGACCGGGCGCAGCAGTACTTC.

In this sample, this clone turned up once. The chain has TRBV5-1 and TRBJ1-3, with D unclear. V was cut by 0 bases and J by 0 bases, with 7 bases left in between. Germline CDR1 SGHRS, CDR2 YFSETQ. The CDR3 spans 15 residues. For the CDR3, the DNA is TGCGCCAGCAGCTTGGACGGGTACTCTGGAAACACCATATATTTT. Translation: CASSLDGYSGNTIYF.

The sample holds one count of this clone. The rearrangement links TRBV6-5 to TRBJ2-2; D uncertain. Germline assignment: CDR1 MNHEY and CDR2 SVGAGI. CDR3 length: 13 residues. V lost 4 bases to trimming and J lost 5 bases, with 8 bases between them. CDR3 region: CASSFSTTGELFF. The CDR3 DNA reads TGTGCCAGCAGTTTTTCTACGACCGGGGAGCTGTTTTTT.

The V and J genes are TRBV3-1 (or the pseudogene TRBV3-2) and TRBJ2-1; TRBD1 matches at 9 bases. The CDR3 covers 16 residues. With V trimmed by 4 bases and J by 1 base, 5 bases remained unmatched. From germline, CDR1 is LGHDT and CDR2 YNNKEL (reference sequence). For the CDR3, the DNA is TGTGCCAGCAGCCCTGGGACAGGGAGGTCCTACAATGAGCAGTTCTTC. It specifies CASSPGTGRSYNEQFF.

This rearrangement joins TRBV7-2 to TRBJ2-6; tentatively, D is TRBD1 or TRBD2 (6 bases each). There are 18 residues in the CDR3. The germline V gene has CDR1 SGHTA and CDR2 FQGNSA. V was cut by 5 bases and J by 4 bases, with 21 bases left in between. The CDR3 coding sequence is TGTGCCAGCAGCCCCCAGGGACCTTCGGGGGCCGGGGCCAACGTCCTGACTTTC. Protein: CASSPQGPSGAGANVLTF.

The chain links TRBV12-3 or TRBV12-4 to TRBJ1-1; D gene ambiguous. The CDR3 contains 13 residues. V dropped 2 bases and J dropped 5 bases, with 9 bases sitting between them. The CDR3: CASSLQLATEAFF. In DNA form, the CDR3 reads TGTGCCAGCAGTTTACAACTTGCAACTGAAGCTTTCTTT.

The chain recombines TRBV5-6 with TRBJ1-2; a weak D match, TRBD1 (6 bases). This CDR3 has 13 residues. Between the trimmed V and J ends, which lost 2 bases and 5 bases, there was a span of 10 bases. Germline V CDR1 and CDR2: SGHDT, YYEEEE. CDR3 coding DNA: TGTGCCAGCAGCTTAGTAGGGGGGTATGGCTACACCTTC. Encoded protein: CASSLVGGYGYTF.

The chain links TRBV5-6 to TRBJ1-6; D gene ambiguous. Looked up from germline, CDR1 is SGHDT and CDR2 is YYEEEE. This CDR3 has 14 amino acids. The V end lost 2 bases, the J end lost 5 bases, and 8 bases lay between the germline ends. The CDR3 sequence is CASSFSGNNSPLHF. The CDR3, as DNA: TGTGCCAGCAGCTTTTCGGGAAATAATTCACCCCTCCACTTT.

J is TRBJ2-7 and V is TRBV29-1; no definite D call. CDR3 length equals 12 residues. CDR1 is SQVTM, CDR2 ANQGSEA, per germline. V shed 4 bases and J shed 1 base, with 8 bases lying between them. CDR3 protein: CSVGAESYEQYF. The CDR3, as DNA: TGCAGCGTTGGGGCAGAGTCCTACGAGCAGTACTTC.

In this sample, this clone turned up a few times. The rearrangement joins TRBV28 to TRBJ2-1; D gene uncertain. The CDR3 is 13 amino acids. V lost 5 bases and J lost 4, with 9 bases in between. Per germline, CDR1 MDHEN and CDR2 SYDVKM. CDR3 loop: CASSLDPYNEQFF. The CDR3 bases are TGTGCCAGCAGTCTGGACCCTTACAATGAGCAGTTCTTC.

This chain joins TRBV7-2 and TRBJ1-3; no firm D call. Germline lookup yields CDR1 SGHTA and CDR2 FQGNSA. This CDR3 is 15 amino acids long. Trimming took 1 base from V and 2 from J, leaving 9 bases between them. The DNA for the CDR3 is TGTGCCAGCAGCTTAGTCCCTGACACTGGAAACACCATATATTTT. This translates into CASSLVPDTGNTIYF.

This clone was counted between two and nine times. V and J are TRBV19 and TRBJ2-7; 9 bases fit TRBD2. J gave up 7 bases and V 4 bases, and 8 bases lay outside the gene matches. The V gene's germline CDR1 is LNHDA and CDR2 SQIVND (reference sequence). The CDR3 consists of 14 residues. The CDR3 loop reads CASSNVAGGLEQYF. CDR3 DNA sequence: TGTGCCAGTAGTAATGTTGCGGGAGGGTTAGAGCAGTACTTC. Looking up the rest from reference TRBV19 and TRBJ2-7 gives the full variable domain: DGGITQSPKYLFRKEGQNVTLSCEQNLNHDAMYWYRQDPGQGLRLIYYSQIVNDFQKGDIAEGYSVSREKKESFPLTVTSAQKNPTAFYLCASSNVAGGLEQYFGPGTRLTVT.

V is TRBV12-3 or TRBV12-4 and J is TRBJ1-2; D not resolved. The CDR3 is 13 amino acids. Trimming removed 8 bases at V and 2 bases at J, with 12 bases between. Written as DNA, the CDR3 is TGTGCCAGCGGCCTCTATGAAAACTATGGCTACACCTTC. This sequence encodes CASGLYENYGYTF.

The CDR3 loop is CASSQRGARDEQFF. In DNA form, the CDR3 reads TGTGCCAGCAGCCAACGGGGGGCCAGGGATGAGCAGTTCTTC. J is TRBJ2-1 and V is TRBV3-1 (or the pseudogene TRBV3-2); possibly TRBD2 for D (7 bases). The germline V gene encodes CDR1 LGHDT and CDR2 YNNKEL (reference sequence). The CDR3 has 14 amino acids. Trimming shortened V by 2 bases and J by 8 bases, and 13 bases separated the two germline ends.

For the CDR3, the DNA is TGTGCCAGCAGCTTTCGCACAGGGGTATTCGGGGAGACCCAGTACTTC. Translated, it gives CASSFRTGVFGETQYF. V is TRBV5-4 and J is TRBJ2-5, with TRBD1 matching 7 bases. This CDR3 has 16 residues. After removal of 2 bases from V and 5 bases from J, the junction contained 12 bases not matched to a gene. Germline lookup yields CDR1 SGHNT and CDR2 YYREEE (reference sequence).

The CDR3 DNA reads as TGTGCCAGCAGCCGACTAGCGGAGTACGAGCAGTACTTC. It specifies CASSRLAEYEQYF. The chain combines TRBV7-8 with TRBJ2-7; 9 nucleotides agree with TRBD2. The CDR3 runs to 13 residues. The germline gives CDR1 SGHVS, CDR2 FQNEAQ. V shed 5 bases and J 4 bases; nucleotides not matched to a gene: 3.

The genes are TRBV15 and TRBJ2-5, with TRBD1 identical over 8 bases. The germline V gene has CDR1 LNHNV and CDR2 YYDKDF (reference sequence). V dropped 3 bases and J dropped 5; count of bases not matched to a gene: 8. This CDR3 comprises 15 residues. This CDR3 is CATSRGQEGVETQYF. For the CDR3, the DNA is TGTGCCACCAGCAGGGGACAGGAGGGAGTTGAGACCCAGTACTTC. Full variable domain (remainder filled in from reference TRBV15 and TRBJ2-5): DAMVIQNPRYQVTQFGKPVTLSCSQTLNHNVMYWYQQKSSQAPKLLFHYYDKDFNNEADTPDNFQSRRPNTSFCFLDIRSPGLGDTAMYLCATSRGQEGVETQYFGPGTRLLVL.